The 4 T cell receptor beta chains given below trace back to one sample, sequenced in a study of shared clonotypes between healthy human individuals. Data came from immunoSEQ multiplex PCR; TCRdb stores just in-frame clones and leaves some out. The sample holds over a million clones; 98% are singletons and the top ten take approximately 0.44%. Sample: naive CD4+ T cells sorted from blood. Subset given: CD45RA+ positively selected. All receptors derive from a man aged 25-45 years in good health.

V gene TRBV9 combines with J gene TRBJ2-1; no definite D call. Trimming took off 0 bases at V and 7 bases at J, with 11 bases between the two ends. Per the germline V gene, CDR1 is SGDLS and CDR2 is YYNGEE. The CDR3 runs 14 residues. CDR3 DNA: TGTGCCAGCAGCGTAGGGGTAGGTTTGAATGAGCAGTTCTTC. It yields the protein CASSVGVGLNEQFF.

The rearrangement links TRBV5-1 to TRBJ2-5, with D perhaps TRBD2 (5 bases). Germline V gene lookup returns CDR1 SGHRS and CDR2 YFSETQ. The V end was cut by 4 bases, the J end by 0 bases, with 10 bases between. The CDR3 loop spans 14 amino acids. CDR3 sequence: CASSKRTDQETQYF. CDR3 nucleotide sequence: TGCGCCAGCAGCAAGCGGACGGACCAAGAGACCCAGTACTTC.

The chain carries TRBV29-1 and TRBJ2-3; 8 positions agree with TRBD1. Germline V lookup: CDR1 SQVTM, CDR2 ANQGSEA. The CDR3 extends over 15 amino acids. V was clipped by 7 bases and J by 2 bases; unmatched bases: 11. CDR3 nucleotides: TGCAGCGGCCGACAGGGGCGCGCTAACACAGATACGCAGTATTTT. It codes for CSGRQGRANTDTQYF.

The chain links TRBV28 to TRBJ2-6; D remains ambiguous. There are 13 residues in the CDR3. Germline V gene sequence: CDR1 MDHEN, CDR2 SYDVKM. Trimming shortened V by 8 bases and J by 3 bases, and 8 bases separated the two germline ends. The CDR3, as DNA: TGTGCCAGCGCAAGAGGTGGGGCCAACGTCCTGACTTTC. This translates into CASARGGANVLTF.